This TCR beta chain originates from a study of shared clonotypes between healthy human individuals. Regarding the study as a whole: Clonotype sharing across a few donors was observed for 4% to 5.5% of naive CD4 clonotypes.

For this clone: Antigen unknown.

The CDR3 is 16 residues long. Germline CDR1 and CDR2: SGHDT and YYEEEE. V was cut by 1 base and J by 6 bases, with 16 bases left in between. Sorted-subset replicate PCR reactions were performed with approximately 200 ng DNA, corresponding to 25,000 to 35,000 T cell genomes. The data were produced by immunoSEQ multiplex PCR, yet TCRdb's version contains in-frame clones alone and is incomplete. The sample lists roughly 2,500,000 clones; over 85% were seen once. The chain couples TRBV5-6 to TRBJ2-2; a weak D match, TRBD1 (6 bases). Material for sequencing was naive CD4+ T cells from PBMCs. The subset was: CD45RA+ positively selected. This receptor was identified in a man aged 18-30 years in good health. Some clones in this sample may be carry-over from other donors' samples. This chain's CDR3 is CASSLRGQLYAGELFF. The CDR3 coding sequence is TGTGCCAGCAGCTTGCGTGGACAGCTCTATGCCGGGGAGCTGTTTTTT.